This is a list of T cell receptor beta chains from one sample in a study of tumor-infiltrating lymphocytes in primary liver carcinoma. One entry per CDR3 protein results from TCRdb running MiXCR on the multiplex PCR reads. The table lists 330,000 or so distinct CDR3 sequences, 65% of them singletons. Sample: peripheral blood. The receptors derive from a man aged 35 to 55 with primary liver carcinoma and hepatitis B virus infection. CDR3s include the opening cysteine and the closing phenylalanine or tryptophan.

TRBV6-5	TRBJ1-2	CASRTDANYGYTF
TRBV29-1	TRBJ2-7	CSVDIRIVGQYF
TRBV6-4	TRBJ1-1	CASSAGGENTEAFF
TRBV4-1	TRBJ2-3	CASSHPQGGKDTQYF
TRBV20-1	TRBJ1-5	CSAREGGLDQPQHF
TRBV14	TRBJ1-1	CASSQDNPGWGTEAFF
TRBV6-2/TRBV6-3	TRBJ2-7	CASSKHGPGPNSYEQYF
TRBV12-3/TRBV12-4	TRBJ1-3	CVSSFRGTGTGNTIYF
TRBV11-2	TRBJ2-7	CASSFRWGAHNEQYF
TRBV7-9	TRBJ2-7	CASRPDRGPGSYEQYF
TRBV6-5	TRBJ1-2	CASSSTVYGYYTF
TRBV6-2/TRBV6-3	TRBJ2-4	CASSDRQGGTKNIQYF
TRBV6-5	TRBJ1-6	CASSYEVTGSLRNSLLHF
TRBV12-3/TRBV12-4	TRBJ2-2	CASLLKGFGELLF
TRBV6-1	TRBJ2-5	CTTSRNGQGAGETQYF
TRBV4-2	TRBJ2-7	CASSQAWRGSYEQYF
TRBV29-1	TRBJ1-2	CSVDNGNYGYTF
TRBV19	TRBJ2-1	CASSIEAGGLNEQFF